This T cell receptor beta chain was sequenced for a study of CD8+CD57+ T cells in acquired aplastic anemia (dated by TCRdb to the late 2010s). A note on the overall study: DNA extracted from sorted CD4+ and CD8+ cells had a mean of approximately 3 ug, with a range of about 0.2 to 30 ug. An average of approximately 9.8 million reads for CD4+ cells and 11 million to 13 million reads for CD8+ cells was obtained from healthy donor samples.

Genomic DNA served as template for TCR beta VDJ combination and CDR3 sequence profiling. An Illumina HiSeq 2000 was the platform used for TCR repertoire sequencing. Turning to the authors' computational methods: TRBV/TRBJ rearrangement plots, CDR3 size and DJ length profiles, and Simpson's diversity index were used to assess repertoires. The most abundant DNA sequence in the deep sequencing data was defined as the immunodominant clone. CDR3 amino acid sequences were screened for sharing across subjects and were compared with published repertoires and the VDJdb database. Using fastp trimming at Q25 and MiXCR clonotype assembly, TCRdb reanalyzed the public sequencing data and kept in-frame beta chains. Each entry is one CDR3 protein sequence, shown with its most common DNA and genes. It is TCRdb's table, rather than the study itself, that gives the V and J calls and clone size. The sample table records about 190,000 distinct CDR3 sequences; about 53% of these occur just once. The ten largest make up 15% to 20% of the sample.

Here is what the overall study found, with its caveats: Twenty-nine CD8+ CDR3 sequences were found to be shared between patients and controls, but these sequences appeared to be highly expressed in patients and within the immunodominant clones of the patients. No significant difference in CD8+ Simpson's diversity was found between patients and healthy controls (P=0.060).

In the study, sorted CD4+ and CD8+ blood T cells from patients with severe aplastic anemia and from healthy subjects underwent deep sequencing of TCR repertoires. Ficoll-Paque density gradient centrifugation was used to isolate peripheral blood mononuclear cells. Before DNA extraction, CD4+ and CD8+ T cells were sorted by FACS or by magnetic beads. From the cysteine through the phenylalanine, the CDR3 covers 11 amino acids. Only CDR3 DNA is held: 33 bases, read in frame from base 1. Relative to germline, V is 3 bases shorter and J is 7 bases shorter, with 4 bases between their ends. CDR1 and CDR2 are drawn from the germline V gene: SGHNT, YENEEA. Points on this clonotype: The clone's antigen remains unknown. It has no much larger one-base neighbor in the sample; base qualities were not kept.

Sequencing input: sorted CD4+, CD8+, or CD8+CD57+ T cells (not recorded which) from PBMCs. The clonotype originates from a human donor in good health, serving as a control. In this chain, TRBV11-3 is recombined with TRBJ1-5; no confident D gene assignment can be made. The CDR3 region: CASSLRQPQHF. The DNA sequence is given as TGTGCCAGCAGCTTGAGGCAGCCCCAGCATTTT.